The 24 T cell receptor beta chains below all came from one sample that was sequenced in a study of T cells in Graves' hyperthyroidism and ophthalmopathy. Template material for amplifying TCR beta CDR3 regions consisted of RNA transcripts. With the HTBI primer set, the TCR CDR3 went through a first round of RT-PCR. One entry per CDR3 protein results from TCRdb running MiXCR on the multiplex PCR reads. The repertoire holds a few hundred thousand distinct CDR3 sequences, with around 17% as singletons. Sequencing was carried out using blood. Source of these receptors: a woman aged 45-65 years with Graves' hyperthyroidism.

This clonotype occurred many times. CDR3 sequence: CAWGPGQGSEKLFF. Here the CDR3 DNA reads TGTGCCTGGGGCCCAGGACAGGGAAGCGAAAAACTGTTTTTT. The chain employs TRBV30 and TRBJ1-4; 8 bases line up with TRBD1. The CDR3 runs to 14 residues. Trimming cost V 5 bases and J 8 bases; bases outside gene matches: 10. From germline, CDR1 is GTSNPN and CDR2 SVGIG (reference sequence).

Comment on this clonotype: A much larger clone differs by one base, so this may be a read error. V gene TRBV2 combines with J gene TRBJ2-1, with D uncertain. V lost 4 bases and J 2 bases, leaving 6 bases between the germline ends. Germline lookup yields CDR1 SNHLY and CDR2 FYNNEI. The CDR3 contains 13 residues. The CDR3 sequence: CASSGVAYNEQFF. CDR3 nucleotides: TGTGCCAGCAGTGGGGTGGCCTACAATGAGCAGTTCTTC.

There are many counts of this clonotype. The chain couples TRBV12-3 or TRBV12-4 to TRBJ1-6; perhaps TRBD1 as D (6 bases). Trimming removed 5 bases at V and 10 bases at J, with 15 bases between. The CDR3 has 14 amino acids. This CDR3 reads CASSVQGRGSPLHF. CDR3 in DNA: TGTGCCAGCAGTGTACAGGGCCGGGGATCACCCCTCCACTTT.

This clonotype was detected many times. The chain recombines TRBV3-1 with TRBJ2-3; D not certain. V gave up 1 base and J gave up 2 bases, with 13 bases separating them. The CDR3 is made up of 16 amino acids. Germline lookup yields CDR1 LGHDT and CDR2 YNNKEL (reference sequence). CDR3 protein: CASSQGKRPHTDTQYF. CDR3 nucleotide sequence: TGTGCCAGCAGCCAAGGGAAGCGACCCCACACAGATACGCAGTATTTT.

This chain uses TRBV7-2 with TRBJ2-5; TRBD2 is a possible D gene (5 bases). The V gene's germline CDR1 is SGHTA and CDR2 FQGNSA. The V end was cut by 4 bases, the J end by 5 bases, with 11 bases between. The CDR3 is made up of 13 amino acids. The CDR3 region has the DNA TGTGCCAGCAGCTCCAAAGCGGCGGAGACCCAGTACTTC. Translating it yields CASSSKAAETQYF.

This clonotype was seen at least ten times. The chain recombines TRBV7-3 with TRBJ2-7; 9 nucleotides match TRBD1. The junction had 1 base not matched to a gene; V was cut back by 4 bases and J by 0 bases. CDR1 and CDR2 (germline): SGHTA, FQGTGA. This CDR3 has 14 amino acids. The DNA for the CDR3 is TGTGCCAGCAGCTCGGGACAGGGCTCCTACGAGCAGTACTTC. This encodes CASSSGQGSYEQYF.

This clonotype occurred many times. This chain links TRBV15 with TRBJ2-7, with D uncertain. The CDR3 contains 13 residues. The germline V gene has CDR1 LNHNV and CDR2 YYDKDF (reference sequence). The V gene lost 3 bases and the J gene lost 2 bases, with 8 bases spanning the gap. This CDR3 is CATSSGVTYEQYF. DNA of the CDR3: TGTGCCACCAGCAGTGGCGTTACCTACGAGCAGTACTTC.

This clonotype was seen many times. This chain joins TRBV18 and TRBJ2-5; the D gene is possibly TRBD2 (5 bases). The CDR3 has 13 amino acids. V was shortened by 5 bases and J by 3 bases, with 10 bases between the two germline ends. Germline CDR1 and CDR2: KGHSH and LQKENI. The CDR3 bases are TGTGCCAGCTCAAACAACGGGAAAGAGACCCAGTACTTC. This encodes CASSNNGKETQYF.

In the case of this clonotype: A much larger clone is a single base away; this may be a read error. The rearrangement joins TRBV10-3 to TRBJ1-2; D not certain. Germline loops: CDR1 ENHRY, CDR2 SYGVKD. The CDR3 runs 12 residues. CDR3 coding DNA: TGTACCATCGCCTCACGGGTCTATGGCTACACCTTC. Translation gives CTIASRVYGYTF.

This clonotype appeared a few times. V and J are TRBV28 and TRBJ1-6; the D is unclear. The CDR3 has 13 residues. The germline gives CDR1 MDHEN, CDR2 SYDVKM. The ends were cut back, 5 bases at V and 4 bases at J, with 6 bases in the middle. This CDR3 is CASSTEYNSPLHF. The DNA for the CDR3 is TGTGCCAGCAGTACAGAATATAATTCACCCCTCCACTTT.

V is TRBV27 and J is TRBJ2-2; D is uncertain. CDR3 length equals 12 residues. Germline assignment: CDR1 MNHEY and CDR2 SMNVEV (reference sequence). V was trimmed by 3 bases and J by 5 bases, leaving 4 bases between them. The CDR3 sequence: CASSFPTGELFF. Here the CDR3 DNA reads TGTGCCAGCAGTTTCCCAACCGGGGAGCTGTTTTTT.

The chain is built from TRBV12-3 or TRBV12-4 and TRBJ2-3, with 7 bases lining up with TRBD1. V lost 7 bases and J lost 0; bases outside the gene matches: 10. This CDR3 region has 16 residues. The CDR3 DNA reads as TGTGCCAGCACCGTAGGGGGCGGTACCAGCACAGATACGCAGTATTTT. It specifies CASTVGGGTSTDTQYF.

This clonotype was seen more than once but under ten times. V is TRBV7-2 and J is TRBJ2-1, with 8 positions matching TRBD2. V gave up 2 bases and J gave up 8 bases; unmatched junction bases: 14. The CDR3 covers 17 residues. Per germline, CDR1 SGHTA and CDR2 FQGNSA. CDR3 DNA: TGTGCCAGCAGCTTAACCCGGGGTAGCGGGAACGGGGATGAGCAGTTCTTC. Its protein is CASSLTRGSGNGDEQFF.

The chain carries TRBV14 and TRBJ2-5; 12 bases match TRBD2. Germline CDR1 SGHDN, CDR2 FVKESK. V trimming: 4 bases; J trimming: 5 bases; junction bases outside the gene matches: 11. There are 17 residues in the CDR3. The CDR3 loop is CASSLWTSGNDRETQYF. CDR3 nucleotide sequence: TGTGCCAGCAGCCTCTGGACTAGCGGGAACGATAGGGAGACCCAGTACTTC.

Ten or more counts support this clonotype. This chain links TRBV11-3 with TRBJ2-5; a weak D match, TRBD1 (5 bases). This CDR3 has 16 amino acids. The ends were cut back, 3 bases at V and 2 bases at J, with 16 bases in the middle. Germline V gene data show CDR1 as SGHNT and CDR2 as YENEEA. The DNA of the CDR3 is TGTGCCAGCAGCTTCCCATTCGGCAGGGAACAAGAGACCCAGTACTTC. Protein sequence: CASSFPFGREQETQYF.

CDR3 nucleotides: TGTGCCAGCAGTCAGGGGCCCGATCCAGACACTGAAGCTTTCTTT. It yields the protein CASSQGPDPDTEAFF. The chain links TRBV6-4 to TRBJ1-1, with D perhaps matching TRBD1 (6 bases). The V and J ends lost 5 bases and 3 bases respectively, with 16 bases between them. The CDR3 runs to 15 residues. The germline gives CDR1 MRHNA, CDR2 SNTAGT.

The V call is TRBV28, the J call TRBJ1-1; D remains unclear. This CDR3 has 13 amino acids. Germline assignment: CDR1 MDHEN and CDR2 SYDVKM. The V gene lost 4 bases and the J gene lost 0 bases, with 6 bases spanning the gap. The CDR3, as DNA: TGTGCCAGCAGTTCCCCCTTGAACACTGAAGCTTTCTTT. It yields the protein CASSSPLNTEAFF.

This clonotype was observed at least ten times. CDR3 protein: CASSRQGSGANVLTF. The CDR3 region has the DNA TGTGCCAGCAGCCGACAGGGATCAGGGGCCAACGTCCTGACTTTC. This chain uses TRBV2 with TRBJ2-6; 7 bases are shared with TRBD1. Germline V CDR1 and CDR2: SNHLY, FYNNEI. V was clipped by 6 bases and J by 4 bases; unmatched bases: 6. CDR3 length: 15 amino acids.

This clonotype was recorded many times. An end of the junction differs from the germline gene, which may be a read error. This chain joins TRBV27 and TRBJ2-7; maybe TRBD2 (6 bases). This CDR3 region has 14 residues. Germline CDR1 MNHEY, CDR2 SMNVEV (reference sequence). The CDR3 sequence: CANSLLVGGNEQYF. CDR3 bases: TGTGCCAACAGTTTACTAGTGGGAGGAAACGAGCAGTACTTC.

The sample holds many counts of this clonotype. The rearrangement joins TRBV20-1 to TRBJ2-7, with 9 positions matching TRBD2. The CDR3 has 13 residues. The V gene's germline CDR1 is DFQATT and CDR2 SNEGSKA (reference sequence). V shed 6 bases and J 4 bases; nucleotides not matched to a gene: 7. In DNA, the CDR3 is TGCAGTGCCCCCCTTAGCGGGAGATACGAGCAGTACTTC. This gives the protein CSAPLSGRYEQYF.

The V call is TRBV28, the J call TRBJ2-1; D is uncertain. Per the germline V gene, CDR1 is MDHEN and CDR2 is SYDVKM. CDR3 length: 13 residues. The germline V and J ends were trimmed by 2 bases and 4 bases, with 6 bases remaining between them. CDR3 sequence reads: CASSLDDYNEQFF. The DNA for the CDR3 is TGTGCCAGCAGTTTAGACGATTACAATGAGCAGTTCTTC.

This clonotype has a count of ten or more. The J gene is TRBJ2-7, the V gene TRBV12-3 or TRBV12-4; 8 nucleotides match TRBD1. This CDR3 spans 14 amino acids. Losses at the gene ends were 8 bases for V and 2 bases for J; bases not matched to a gene: 8. CDR3 sequence reads: CASRGTGDTYEQYF. Written as DNA, the CDR3 is TGTGCCAGCCGCGGGACAGGTGATACCTACGAGCAGTACTTC.

This CDR3 reads CASSQLSYNEQFF. CDR3 coding DNA: TGTGCCAGCAGTCAACTCTCCTACAATGAGCAGTTCTTC. The gene calls are TRBV2 and TRBJ2-1; D is undetermined. This CDR3 contains 13 residues. The germline V and J ends were trimmed by 5 bases and 0 bases, with 5 bases remaining between them. The germline V gene encodes CDR1 SNHLY and CDR2 FYNNEI.

This clonotype has ten or more counts. The genes are TRBV20-1 and TRBJ2-7, with 9 bases aligning to TRBD2. The germline gives CDR1 DFQATT, CDR2 SNEGSKA (reference sequence). The CDR3 totals 14 residues. The V segment lost 6 bases and the J segment 4 bases; nucleotides outside the gene matches: 10. DNA of the CDR3: TGCAGTGCGACTAGCGGAGGAATGGGTTACGAGCAGTACTTC. Its translation is CSATSGGMGYEQYF.